This TCR beta chain was recovered during a study of T-cell memory formation after mild COVID-19. Across the study: TCR clustering was largely donor specific. Study outcomes and limitations: Contracting CD4+ clones lay largely in CM and EM, with CD8+ ones residing in EMRA. Clones shrinking from day 15 to 85 showed even CD4/CD8 mixes; later expanders tilted CD4+.

This clonotype was found a few times. Its target is not known. TCRdb reanalysed the 5' RACE reads using MiXCR and keeps one entry per CDR3 protein. This sample has around 210,000 distinct CDR3 sequences; 7.5% to 10% occur once, and the top ten carry 3.5% to 4%. CDR3 length equals 13 residues. Germline CDR1 and CDR2: LNHDA and SQIVND (reference sequence). V was clipped by 5 bases and J by 5 bases, with 13 bases between them. What was sequenced was PBMCs or a T cell subset sorted from them (not recorded which). The chain carries TRBV19 and TRBJ2-7, with a possible D match to TRBD1 (6 bases). The receptor was derived from a man aged 18 to 29 who had mild COVID-19 (a few samples of this study predate the infection). Cell type and time point are not known. The CDR3, as DNA: TGTGCCAGTAGTGACGGGACACTGGACGAGCAGTACTTC. The encoded protein is CASSDGTLDEQYF.